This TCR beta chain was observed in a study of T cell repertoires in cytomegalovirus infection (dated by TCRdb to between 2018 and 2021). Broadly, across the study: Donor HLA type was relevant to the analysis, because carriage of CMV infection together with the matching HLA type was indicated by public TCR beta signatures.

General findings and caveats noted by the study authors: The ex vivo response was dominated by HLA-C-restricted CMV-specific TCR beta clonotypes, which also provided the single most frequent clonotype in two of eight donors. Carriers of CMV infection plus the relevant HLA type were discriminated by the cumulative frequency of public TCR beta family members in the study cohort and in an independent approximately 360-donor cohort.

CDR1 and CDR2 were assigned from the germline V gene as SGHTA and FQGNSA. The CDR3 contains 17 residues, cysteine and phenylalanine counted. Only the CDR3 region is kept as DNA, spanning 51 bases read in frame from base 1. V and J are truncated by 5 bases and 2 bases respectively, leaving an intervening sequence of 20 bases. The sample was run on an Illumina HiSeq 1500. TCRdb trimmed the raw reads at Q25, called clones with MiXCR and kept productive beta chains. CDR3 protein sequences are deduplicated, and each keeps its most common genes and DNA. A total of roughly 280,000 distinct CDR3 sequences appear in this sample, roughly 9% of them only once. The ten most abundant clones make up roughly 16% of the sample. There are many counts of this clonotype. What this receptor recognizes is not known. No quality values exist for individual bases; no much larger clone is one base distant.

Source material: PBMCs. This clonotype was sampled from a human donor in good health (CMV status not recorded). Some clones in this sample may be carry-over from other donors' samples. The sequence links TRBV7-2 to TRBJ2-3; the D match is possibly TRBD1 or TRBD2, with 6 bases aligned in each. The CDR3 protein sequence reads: CASSLLRQGTSTDTQYF. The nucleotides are TGTGCCAGCAGCCTGCTGAGGCAGGGGACTTCCACAGATACGCAGTATTTT.